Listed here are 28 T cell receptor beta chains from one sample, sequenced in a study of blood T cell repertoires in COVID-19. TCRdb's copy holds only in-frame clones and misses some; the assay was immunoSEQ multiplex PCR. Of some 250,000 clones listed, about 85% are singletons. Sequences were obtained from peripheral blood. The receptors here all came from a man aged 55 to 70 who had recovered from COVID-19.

CDR3 sequence: CASSTRDRVAYGYTF. The CDR3, as DNA: TGTGCCAGCAGCACCCGGGACAGGGTCGCCTATGGCTACACCTTC. V usage is TRBV5-6 and J usage is TRBJ1-2; 9 nucleotides align to TRBD1. V gave up 4 bases and J gave up 4 bases; unmatched junction bases: 8. The germline V gene has CDR1 SGHDT and CDR2 YYEEEE. CDR3 length equals 15 residues.

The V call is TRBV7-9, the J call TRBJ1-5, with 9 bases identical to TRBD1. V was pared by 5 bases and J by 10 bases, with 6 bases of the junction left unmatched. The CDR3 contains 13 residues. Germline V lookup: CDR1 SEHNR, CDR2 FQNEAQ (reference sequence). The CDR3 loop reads CASSRRDREPQHF. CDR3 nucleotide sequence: TGTGCCAGCAGCCGCCGGGACAGGGAACCCCAGCATTTT. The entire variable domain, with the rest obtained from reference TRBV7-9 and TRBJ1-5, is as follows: DTGVSQNPRHKITKRGQNVTFRCDPISEHNRLYWYRQTLGQGPEFLTYFQNEAQLEKSRLLSDRFSAERPKGSFSTLEIQRTEQGDSAMYLCASSRRDREPQHFGDGTRLSIL.

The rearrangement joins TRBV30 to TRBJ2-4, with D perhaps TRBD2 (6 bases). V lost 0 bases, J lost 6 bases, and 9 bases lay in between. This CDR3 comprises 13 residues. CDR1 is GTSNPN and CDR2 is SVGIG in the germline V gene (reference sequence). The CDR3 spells CAWSVIGGNIQYF. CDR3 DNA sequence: TGTGCCTGGAGTGTAATCGGGGGAAACATTCAGTACTTC.

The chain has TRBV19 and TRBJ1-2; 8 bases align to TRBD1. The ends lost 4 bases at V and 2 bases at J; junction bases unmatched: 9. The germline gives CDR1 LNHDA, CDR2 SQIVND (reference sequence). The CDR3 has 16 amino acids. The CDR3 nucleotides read TGTGCCAGTAGTACCTACGGACAGGGTGGAAACTATGGCTACACCTTC. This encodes CASSTYGQGGNYGYTF.

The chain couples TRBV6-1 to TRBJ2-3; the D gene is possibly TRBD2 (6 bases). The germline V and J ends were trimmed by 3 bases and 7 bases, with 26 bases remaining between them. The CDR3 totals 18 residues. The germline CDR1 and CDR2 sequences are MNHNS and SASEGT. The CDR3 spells CASSDRLGGAFVGNTQYF. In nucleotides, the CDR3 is TGTGCCAGCAGTGATCGTCTTGGCGGGGCCTTCGTTGGGAATACGCAGTATTTT.

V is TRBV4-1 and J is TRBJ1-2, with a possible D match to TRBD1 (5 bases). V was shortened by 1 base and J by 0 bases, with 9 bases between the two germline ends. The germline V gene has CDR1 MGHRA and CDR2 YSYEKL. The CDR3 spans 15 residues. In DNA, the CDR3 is TGCGCCAGCAGCCAAGCCCCAGGGACTAACTATGGCTACACCTTC. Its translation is CASSQAPGTNYGYTF.

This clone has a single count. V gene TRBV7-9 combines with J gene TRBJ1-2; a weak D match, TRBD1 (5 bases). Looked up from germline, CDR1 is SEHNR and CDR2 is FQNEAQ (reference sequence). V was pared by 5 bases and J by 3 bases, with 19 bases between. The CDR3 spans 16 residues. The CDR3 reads CASSSLFGGVDYGYTF. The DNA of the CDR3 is TGTGCCAGCAGCAGCTTGTTTGGGGGGGTAGACTATGGCTACACCTTC. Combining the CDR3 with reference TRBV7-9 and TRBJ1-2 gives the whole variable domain DTGVSQNPRHKITKRGQNVTFRCDPISEHNRLYWYRQTLGQGPEFLTYFQNEAQLEKSRLLSDRFSAERPKGSFSTLEIQRTEQGDSAMYLCASSSLFGGVDYGYTFGSGTRLTVV.

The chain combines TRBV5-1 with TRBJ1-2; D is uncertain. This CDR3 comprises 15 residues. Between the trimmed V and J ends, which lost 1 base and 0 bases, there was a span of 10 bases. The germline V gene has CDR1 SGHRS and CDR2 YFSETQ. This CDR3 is CASSLSAAANYGYTF. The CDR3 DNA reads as TGCGCCAGCAGCTTGTCGGCGGCAGCTAACTATGGCTACACCTTC. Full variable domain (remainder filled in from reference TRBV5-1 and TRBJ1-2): KAGVTQTPRYLIKTRGQQVTLSCSPISGHRSVSWYQQTPGQGLQFLFEYFSETQRNKGNFPGRFSGRQFSNSRSEMNVSTLELGDSALYLCASSLSAAANYGYTFGSGTRLTVV.

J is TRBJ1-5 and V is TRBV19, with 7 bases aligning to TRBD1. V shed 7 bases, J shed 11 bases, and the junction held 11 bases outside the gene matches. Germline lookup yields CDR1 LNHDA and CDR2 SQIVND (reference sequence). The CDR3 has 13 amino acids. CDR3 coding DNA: TGTGCCAGTACAAACAGGGGCTGGGGGGCCCAGCATTTT. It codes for CASTNRGWGAQHF.

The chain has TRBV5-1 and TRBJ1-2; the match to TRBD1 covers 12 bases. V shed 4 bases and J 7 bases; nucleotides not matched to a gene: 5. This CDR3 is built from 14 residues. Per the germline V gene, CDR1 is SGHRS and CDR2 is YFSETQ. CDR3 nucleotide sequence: TGCGCCAGCAGCCAGGGACAGGGGGCCGTTGGCTACACCTTC. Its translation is CASSQGQGAVGYTF.

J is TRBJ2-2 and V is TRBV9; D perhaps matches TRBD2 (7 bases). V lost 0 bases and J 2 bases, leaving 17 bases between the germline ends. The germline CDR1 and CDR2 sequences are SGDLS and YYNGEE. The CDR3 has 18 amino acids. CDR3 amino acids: CASSVVWGGIGNTGELFF. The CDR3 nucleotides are TGTGCCAGCAGCGTAGTTTGGGGGGGCATTGGAAACACCGGGGAGCTGTTTTTT.

The CDR3: CASSLGTSGGAETQYF. DNA for the CDR3: TGTGCCAGCAGCCTTGGGACTAGCGGGGGGGCGGAGACCCAGTACTTC. The chain employs TRBV3-1 (or the pseudogene TRBV3-2) and TRBJ2-5, with 16 bases aligning to TRBD2. Unmatched junction bases numbered 4, after V lost 4 bases and J lost 5 bases. The CDR3 loop spans 16 amino acids. Per germline, CDR1 LGHDT and CDR2 YNNKEL (reference sequence).

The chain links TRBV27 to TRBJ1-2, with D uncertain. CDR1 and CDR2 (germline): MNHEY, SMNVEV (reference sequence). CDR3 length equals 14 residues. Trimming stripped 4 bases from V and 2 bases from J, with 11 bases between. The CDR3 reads CASSYRVGNYGYTF. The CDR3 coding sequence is TGTGCCAGCAGTTACCGGGTCGGGAACTATGGCTACACCTTC.

The CDR3 coding sequence is TGCGCCAGCAGCTTCAATCCGGGGTTGCAAGAGACCCAGTACTTC. It codes for CASSFNPGLQETQYF. The chain recombines TRBV5-1 with TRBJ2-5, with D possibly TRBD2 on 5 matching bases. Germline V lookup: CDR1 SGHRS, CDR2 YFSETQ. This CDR3 has 15 amino acids. Trimming pared 2 bases from V and 2 bases from J, leaving 13 bases between.

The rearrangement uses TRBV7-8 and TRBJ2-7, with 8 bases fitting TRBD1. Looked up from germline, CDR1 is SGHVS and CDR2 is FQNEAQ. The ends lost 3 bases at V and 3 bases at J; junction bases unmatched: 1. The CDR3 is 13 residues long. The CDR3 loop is CASSFDRGYEQYF. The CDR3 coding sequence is TGTGCCAGCAGCTTTGACAGGGGCTACGAGCAGTACTTC.

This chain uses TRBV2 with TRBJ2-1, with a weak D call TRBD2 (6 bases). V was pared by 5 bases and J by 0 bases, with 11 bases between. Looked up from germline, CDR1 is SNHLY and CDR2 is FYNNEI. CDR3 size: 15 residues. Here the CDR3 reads CASSRDWSSYNEQFF. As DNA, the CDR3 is TGTGCCAGCAGTAGGGACTGGAGCTCCTACAATGAGCAGTTCTTC.

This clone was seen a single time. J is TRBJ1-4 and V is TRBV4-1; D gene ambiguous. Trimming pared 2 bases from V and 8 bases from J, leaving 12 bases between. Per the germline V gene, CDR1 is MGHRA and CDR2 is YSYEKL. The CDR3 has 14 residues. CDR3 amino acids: CASSQPGVREKLFF. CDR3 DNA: TGCGCCAGCAGCCAACCCGGGGTTCGCGAAAAACTGTTTTTT.

The CDR3 sequence: CASSQSGYAYNEQFF. The CDR3 coding sequence is TGTGCCAGCAGCCAATCAGGGTATGCCTACAATGAGCAGTTCTTC. The chain links TRBV3-1 (or the pseudogene TRBV3-2) to TRBJ2-1, with D possibly being TRBD1 (5 bases). Between the trimmed V and J ends, which lost 2 bases and 2 bases, there was a span of 10 bases. The CDR3 sequence is 15 residues long. Germline assignment: CDR1 LGHDT and CDR2 YNNKEL (reference sequence).

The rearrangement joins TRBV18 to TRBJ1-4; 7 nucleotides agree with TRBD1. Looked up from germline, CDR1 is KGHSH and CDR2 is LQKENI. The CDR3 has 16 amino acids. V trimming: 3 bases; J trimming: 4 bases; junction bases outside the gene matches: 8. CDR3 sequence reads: CASSPGEGQRNEKLFF. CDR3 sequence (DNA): TGTGCCAGCTCACCGGGCGAGGGACAGCGTAATGAAAAACTGTTTTTT.

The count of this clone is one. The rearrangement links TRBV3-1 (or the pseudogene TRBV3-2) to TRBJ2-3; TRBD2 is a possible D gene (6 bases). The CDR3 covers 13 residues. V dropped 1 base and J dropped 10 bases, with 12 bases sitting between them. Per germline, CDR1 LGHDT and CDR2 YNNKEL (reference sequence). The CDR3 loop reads CASSQGLAVSQYF. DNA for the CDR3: TGTGCCAGCAGCCAAGGTTTAGCGGTATCGCAGTATTTT.

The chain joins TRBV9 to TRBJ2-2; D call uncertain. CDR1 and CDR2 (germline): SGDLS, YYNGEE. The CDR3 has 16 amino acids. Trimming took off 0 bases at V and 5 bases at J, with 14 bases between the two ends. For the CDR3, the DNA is TGTGCCAGCAGCGTAGATGCAGGATTAGGTACCGGGGAGCTGTTTTTT. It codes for CASSVDAGLGTGELFF.

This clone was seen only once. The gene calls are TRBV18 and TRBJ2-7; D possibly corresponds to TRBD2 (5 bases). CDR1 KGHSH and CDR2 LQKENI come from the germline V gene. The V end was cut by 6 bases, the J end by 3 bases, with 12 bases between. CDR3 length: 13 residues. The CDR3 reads CASSPAEGYEQYV. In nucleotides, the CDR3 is TGTGCCAGCTCCCCCGCTGAGGGCTACGAGCAGTACGTC.

The CDR3 coding sequence is TGTGCCAGCAGCTTAGACAGGGTAAATGGCTACACCTTC. Its translation: CASSLDRVNGYTF. V is TRBV7-2 and J is TRBJ1-2; D may be TRBD1 (6 bases). The CDR3 covers 13 residues. V lost 1 base to trimming and J lost 6 bases, with 9 bases between them. Germline loops: CDR1 SGHTA, CDR2 FQGNSA. Using reference TRBV7-2 and TRBJ1-2 for the parts outside the CDR3, the full variable domain is GAGVSQSPSNKVTEKGKDVELRCDPISGHTALYWYRQSLGQGLEFLIYFQGNSAPDKSGLPSDRFSAERTGGSVSTLTIQRTQQEDSAVYLCASSLDRVNGYTFGSGTRLTVV.

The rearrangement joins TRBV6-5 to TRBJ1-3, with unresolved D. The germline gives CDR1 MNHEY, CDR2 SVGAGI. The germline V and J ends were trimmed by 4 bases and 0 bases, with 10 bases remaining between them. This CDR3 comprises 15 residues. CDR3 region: CASSSDIHSGNTIYF. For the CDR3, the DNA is TGTGCCAGCAGTTCAGACATACACTCTGGAAACACCATATATTTT.

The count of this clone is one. CDR3 coding DNA: TGTGCCAGCAGTGTGGGTCAACAGGGTCAGGGCTACACCTTC. It translates to CASSVGQQGQGYTF. V is TRBV2 and J is TRBJ1-2, with D possibly being TRBD1 (6 bases). CDR3 size: 14 residues. With 4 bases removed from V and 8 bases from J, the gap between germline ends came to 17 bases. From germline, CDR1 is SNHLY and CDR2 FYNNEI.

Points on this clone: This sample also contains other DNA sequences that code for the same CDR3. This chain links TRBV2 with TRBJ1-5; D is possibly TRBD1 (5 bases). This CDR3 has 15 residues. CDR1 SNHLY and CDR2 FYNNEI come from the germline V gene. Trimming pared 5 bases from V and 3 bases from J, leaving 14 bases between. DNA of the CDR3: TGTGCCAGCAGTCCGGGGGGACTCCCCAATCAGCCCCAGCATTTT. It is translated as CASSPGGLPNQPQHF. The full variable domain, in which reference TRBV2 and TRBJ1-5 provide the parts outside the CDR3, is EPEVTQTPSHQVTQMGQEVILRCVPISNHLYFYWYRQILGQKVEFLVSFYNNEISEKSEIFDDQFSVERPDGSNFTLKIRSTKLEDSAMYFCASSPGGLPNQPQHFGDGTRLSIL.

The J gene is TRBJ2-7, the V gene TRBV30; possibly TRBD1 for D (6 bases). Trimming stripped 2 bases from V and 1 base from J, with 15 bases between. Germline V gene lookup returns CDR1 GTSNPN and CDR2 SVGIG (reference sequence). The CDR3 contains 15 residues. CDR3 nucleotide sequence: TGTGCCTGGAGTTCGGCAGGGGTGTTATCCTACGAGCAGTACGTC. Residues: CAWSSAGVLSYEQYV.

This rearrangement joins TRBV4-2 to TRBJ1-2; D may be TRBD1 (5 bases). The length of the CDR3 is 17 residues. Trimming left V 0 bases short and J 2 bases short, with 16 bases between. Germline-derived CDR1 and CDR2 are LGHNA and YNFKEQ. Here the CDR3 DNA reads TGTGCCAGCAGCCAAGATCGGCGGGGGGTGACCAACTATGGCTACACCTTC. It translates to CASSQDRRGVTNYGYTF.